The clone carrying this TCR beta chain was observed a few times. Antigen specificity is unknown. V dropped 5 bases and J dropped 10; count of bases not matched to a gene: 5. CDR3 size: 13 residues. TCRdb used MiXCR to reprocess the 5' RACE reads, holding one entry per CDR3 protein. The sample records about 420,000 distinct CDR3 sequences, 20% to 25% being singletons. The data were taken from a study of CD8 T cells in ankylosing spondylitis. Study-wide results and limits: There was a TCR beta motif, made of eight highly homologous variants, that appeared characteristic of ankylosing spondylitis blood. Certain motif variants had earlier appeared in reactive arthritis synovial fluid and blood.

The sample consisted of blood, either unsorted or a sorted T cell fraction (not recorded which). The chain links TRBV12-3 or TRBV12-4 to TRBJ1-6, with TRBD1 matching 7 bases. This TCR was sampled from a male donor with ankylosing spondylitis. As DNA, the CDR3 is TGTGCCAGCAGTCCCCTAGGGGGCTCACCCCTCCACTTT. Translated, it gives CASSPLGGSPLHF.